This T cell receptor beta chain originates from a study of response to subunit inactivated influenza vaccine. Study-wide results and caveats: Only a handful of new T cells, the authors suggested, are recruited with each seasonal influenza vaccination.

On this clonotype itself: Its antigen is still unknown.

Trimming removed 4 bases at V and 7 bases at J, with 14 bases between. CDR1 is SQVTM and CDR2 is ANQGSEA in the germline V gene. This CDR3 region has 13 residues. From the RT-PCR reads, TCRdb called clonotypes with MiXCR, one entry per CDR3 protein. The sample carries roughly 570,000 distinct CDR3 sequences, less than 15% recorded once. The source was PBMCs from blood, collected about 13 days after vaccination. The receptor comes from a man aged 45-65 years who received an inactivated influenza vaccine. V and J are TRBV29-1 and TRBJ1-5, with TRBD1 as a possible D gene (6 bases). The CDR3 sequence: CSVGAQGGQPQHF. In nucleotides, the CDR3 is TGCAGCGTTGGGGCACAGGGTGGGCAGCCCCAGCATTTT.